The source of this T cell receptor beta chain is a study of cytomegalovirus exposure and HLA in healthy donors. There are 14 residues in the CDR3. Trimming shortened V by 6 bases and J by 12 bases, and 23 bases separated the two germline ends. The germline gives CDR1 SNHLY, CDR2 FYNNEI. 13 Jbeta primers and 60 Vbeta primers were used for the PCR. Libraries were prepared by immunoSEQ multiplex PCR; TCRdb keeps only in-frame clonotypes and omits some of them. The sample contains 120,000 or so clones, about 80% of which appear only once. The sequencing sample was made of PBMCs. The genes are TRBV2 and TRBJ1-2, with D perhaps matching TRBD1 (5 bases). The clonotype comes from a female donor in good health and CMV-seropositive. The CDR3 here is CASRNGQHLYTDTF. DNA of the CDR3: TGTGCCAGCAGGAACGGACAACATCTATATACAGACACCTTC.